The 23 T cell receptor beta chains presented below share a single source sample, sequenced in a study of breast tumors, draining lymph nodes, adjacent tissues. MiXCR, applied by TCRdb to the multiplex PCR reads, yields one record per CDR3 protein. The table shows about 180,000 distinct CDR3 sequences, with roughly a third occurring only once. Axillary draining lymph nodes of breast cancer patients supplied the node samples. The sequenced material came from axillary lymph node tissue. The receptors stem from a female donor with breast cancer. Some clones in this sample may be carry-over from other donors' samples.

This clonotype was detected many times. This CDR3 is CATGTSTDTQYF. CDR3 sequence (DNA): TGTGCCACAGGGACTAGCACAGATACGCAGTATTTT. This chain connects TRBV10-3 to TRBJ2-3; perhaps TRBD2 as D (6 bases). Trimming left V 10 bases short and J 0 bases short, with 8 bases between. The CDR3 is 12 residues long. Germline-derived CDR1 and CDR2 are ENHRY and SYGVKD.

The chain couples TRBV11-3 to TRBJ1-4; TRBD1 matches at 8 bases. V was pared by 4 bases and J by 10 bases, with 11 bases of the junction left unmatched. Per the germline V gene, CDR1 is SGHNT and CDR2 is YENEEA. The CDR3 loop spans 15 amino acids. This CDR3 reads CASSSQGAPGGKLFF. The CDR3 DNA is TGTGCCAGCAGCTCGCAGGGGGCGCCGGGTGGAAAACTGTTTTTT.

On this clonotype: The conserved phenylalanine or tryptophan normally closing the CDR3 is absent here, so this likely arose from a read error. The rearrangement links TRBV6-5 to TRBJ2-7; 7 bases are shared with TRBD1. V gave up 5 bases and J gave up 4 bases; unmatched junction bases: 5. The CDR3 has 13 residues. In germline, CDR1 is MNHEY, CDR2 SVGAGI. The CDR3 loop is CASSHTTGYEQYS. CDR3 nucleotide sequence: TGTGCCAGCAGTCACACGACAGGGTACGAGCAGTACTCC.

The table lists this clonotype with a few counts. CDR3 in DNA: TGTGCCAGCAGTGGGGGGCAGTATGGAAGGGACACTGAAGCTTTCTTT. It codes for CASSGGQYGRDTEAFF. The J gene is TRBJ1-1, the V gene TRBV12-3 or TRBV12-4, with D tentatively TRBD1 (6 bases). The CDR3 is made up of 16 amino acids. V lost 5 bases, J lost 3 bases, and 19 bases lay in between.

The table lists this clonotype with many counts. V usage is TRBV19 and J usage is TRBJ2-7, with 10 bases that match TRBD1. CDR3 length equals 13 residues. Germline CDR1 LNHDA, CDR2 SQIVND (reference sequence). V lost 8 bases to trimming and J lost 1 base; unmatched junction nucleotides: 2. The CDR3 sequence: CASRTGGSYEQYF. The DNA for the CDR3 is TGTGCCAGTCGGACAGGGGGGTCCTACGAGCAGTACTTC.

This clonotype was detected ten times or more. V gene TRBV5-6 combines with J gene TRBJ2-1, with 8 positions matching TRBD1. The trim removed 4 bases at V and 10 bases at J, leaving 7 bases unmatched. The CDR3 extends over 13 amino acids. Germline V gives CDR1 SGHDT, CDR2 YYEEEE. Written as DNA, the CDR3 is TGTGCCAGCAGCATAAAACAGGGGGGCGAGCAGTTCTTC. Residues: CASSIKQGGEQFF.

J is TRBJ1-4 and V is TRBV4-2, with TRBD1 as a possible D gene (6 bases). Germline CDR1 LGHNA, CDR2 YNFKEQ. Deletions cut 1 base from V and 7 bases from J, with 13 bases between. The CDR3 is 15 residues long. The CDR3 nucleotides read TGTGCCAGCAGCCAAGCCTCGGGGGGCGGTGAAAAACTGTTTTTT. This codes for CASSQASGGGEKLFF.

V usage is TRBV10-3 and J usage is TRBJ1-4; tentative D call: TRBD1 (5 bases). Trimming pared 3 bases from V and 0 bases from J, leaving 14 bases between. This CDR3 contains 17 residues. The germline V gene has CDR1 ENHRY and CDR2 SYGVKD. CDR3 residues: CAISESRGVTTNEKLFF. The CDR3 region has the DNA TGTGCCATCAGTGAATCACGGGGGGTCACAACTAATGAAAAACTGTTTTTT.

This clonotype was detected many times. The rearrangement joins TRBV15 to TRBJ1-4; D call uncertain. V was trimmed by 0 bases and J by 8 bases, leaving 13 bases between them. This CDR3 is built from 15 residues. Per the germline V gene, CDR1 is LNHNV and CDR2 is YYDKDF (reference sequence). The CDR3 DNA reads as TGTGCCACCAGCAGAGATAGCAGAGGAGGCGAAAAACTGTTTTTT. This translates into CATSRDSRGGEKLFF.

The CDR3 DNA reads as TGTGCCAGTAGGAGCCCCCGTGGTTTTGGTCAGCCCCAGCATTTT. Translation gives CASRSPRGFGQPQHF. The chain employs TRBV19 and TRBJ1-5; D is ambiguous. Per the germline V gene, CDR1 is LNHDA and CDR2 is SQIVND (reference sequence). Trimming took off 6 bases at V and 6 bases at J, with 18 bases between the two ends. This CDR3 has 15 amino acids.

This clonotype has a count of ten or more. This chain joins TRBV20-1 and TRBJ1-2; D ambiguous. The CDR3 runs 11 residues. The germline V gene has CDR1 DFQATT and CDR2 SNEGSKA (reference sequence). Trimming cost V 3 bases and J 1 base, with 3 bases left between them. The CDR3 DNA follows: TGCAGTGCTAGTAGTAACTATGGCTACACCTTC. Translation: CSASSNYGYTF.

The chain links TRBV12-3 or TRBV12-4 to TRBJ2-2, with D perhaps TRBD2 (5 bases). The V gene lost 3 bases and the J gene lost 6 bases, with 11 bases spanning the gap. The CDR3 is 14 amino acids. The CDR3 spells CASSFKGEAGELFF. For the CDR3, the DNA is TGTGCCAGCAGTTTTAAGGGAGAGGCCGGGGAGCTGTTTTTT.

This clonotype has a count of ten or more. The chain recombines TRBV20-1 with TRBJ2-7; D is unclear. This CDR3 is 13 amino acids long. Trimming pared 3 bases from V and 2 bases from J, leaving 11 bases between. Germline V gives CDR1 DFQATT, CDR2 SNEGSKA (reference sequence). In DNA form, the CDR3 reads TGCAGTGCTAGGTCCCGGGCAACCTACGAGCAGTACTTC. As protein: CSARSRATYEQYF.

Many counts were recorded for this clonotype. The chain uses TRBV27 and TRBJ2-7; 7 bases align to TRBD1. After removal of 5 bases from V and 3 bases from J, the junction contained 13 bases not matched to a gene. Per the germline V gene, CDR1 is MNHEY and CDR2 is SMNVEV (reference sequence). The CDR3 sequence is 16 residues long. CDR3 protein: CASSPGQPVRDYEQYF. CDR3 coding DNA: TGTGCCAGCAGTCCGGGACAGCCCGTCCGGGACTACGAGCAGTACTTC.

This clonotype was seen ten or more times. The chain carries TRBV6-5 and TRBJ1-1, with a tentative D call TRBD1 (6 bases). In germline, CDR1 is MNHEY, CDR2 SVGAGI. V was pared by 5 bases and J by 0 bases, with 10 bases between. The CDR3 extends over 14 amino acids. This CDR3 reads CASSPGTLNTEAFF. CDR3 sequence (DNA): TGTGCCAGCAGTCCGGGGACACTGAACACTGAAGCTTTCTTT.

The chain is built from TRBV6-5 and TRBJ2-3, with D tentatively TRBD1 (5 bases). CDR1 is MNHEY and CDR2 is SVGAGI in the germline V gene. CDR3 length: 15 amino acids. Trimming took off 0 bases at V and 4 bases at J, with 11 bases between the two ends. The CDR3 loop reads CASSYSAGFADTQYF. CDR3 sequence (DNA): TGTGCCAGCAGTTACTCGGCAGGGTTCGCAGATACGCAGTATTTT.

The genes are TRBV19 and TRBJ1-2; TRBD1 agrees at 9 bases. Looked up from germline, CDR1 is LNHDA and CDR2 is SQIVND (reference sequence). The CDR3 has 13 residues. Losses at the gene ends were 3 bases for V and 8 bases for J; bases not matched to a gene: 4. CDR3 DNA: TGTGCCAGTAGTATTGGGACAGGGACCGGCTACACCTTC. It translates to CASSIGTGTGYTF.

There are many counts of this clonotype. V gene TRBV19 combines with J gene TRBJ2-1; D is unresolved. Germline values: CDR1 LNHDA, CDR2 SQIVND (reference sequence). This CDR3 contains 13 residues. Trimming removed 1 base from V and 4 bases from J, with 5 bases in between. The CDR3 spells CASSIARYNEQFF. Written as DNA, the CDR3 is TGTGCCAGTAGTATAGCCAGGTACAATGAGCAGTTCTTC.

The rearrangement joins TRBV7-8 to TRBJ2-1; D is possibly TRBD1 or TRBD2 (5 bases each). This CDR3 has 12 amino acids. CDR1 is SGHVS and CDR2 is FQNEAQ in the germline V gene. Trimming left V 5 bases short and J 15 bases short, with 17 bases between. The CDR3 protein is CASSNRDPLPFF. The CDR3, as DNA: TGTGCCAGCAGCAACCGGGACCCCCTTCCGTTCTTC.

The chain employs TRBV6-6 and TRBJ2-2; TRBD2 might be the D (6 bases). This CDR3 is 15 amino acids long. Germline assignment: CDR1 MNHNY and CDR2 SVGAGI (reference sequence). V was cut by 4 bases and J by 8 bases, with 17 bases left in between. CDR3 nucleotides: TGTGCCAGCAGTTCCCGGGACTCCTCGACGGGGGAGCTGTTTTTT. Residues: CASSSRDSSTGELFF.

This clonotype was seen only a few times. V gene TRBV4-1 combines with J gene TRBJ1-1; 10 bases are a match to TRBD1. Germline V gives CDR1 MGHRA, CDR2 YSYEKL. The trim removed 3 bases at V and 0 bases at J, leaving 4 bases unmatched. The CDR3 extends over 16 amino acids. CDR3 nucleotide sequence: TGCGCCAGCAGCCACGGGACAGGGGACATGAACACTGAAGCTTTCTTT. Amino acid sequence: CASSHGTGDMNTEAFF.

The chain uses TRBV7-9 and TRBJ1-4; D unclear. Germline values: CDR1 SEHNR, CDR2 FQNEAQ (reference sequence). CDR3 length: 13 residues. The ends were cut back, 4 bases at V and 7 bases at J, with 10 bases in the middle. For the CDR3, the DNA is TGTGCCAGCAGCTCCTCCGTGGGTGAAAAACTGTTTTTT. This encodes CASSSSVGEKLFF.

This clonotype was seen ten or more times. J is TRBJ2-1 and V is TRBV7-3; 15 bases match TRBD2. CDR1 is SGHTA, CDR2 FQGTGA, per germline. After removal of 6 bases from V and 8 bases from J, the junction contained 5 bases not matched to a gene. CDR3 length equals 15 residues. The CDR3 protein is CASSWTSGGAHEQFF. Written as DNA, the CDR3 is TGTGCCAGCAGTTGGACTAGCGGGGGGGCCCATGAGCAGTTCTTC.